This is a list of T cell receptor beta chains from one sample in a study of early T cells in non-severe SARS-CoV-2 infection. TCRdb re-called the 5' RACE reads through MiXCR, storing one row per CDR3 protein. This sample has about 76,000 distinct CDR3 sequences; about 16% occur once, and the top ten carry around 12%. The specimen sequenced was whole blood. These receptors all come from an adult who was a healthcare worker with PCR-confirmed SARS-CoV-2 infection or an uninfected control (not recorded which). Each CDR3 is given with its conserved first and last residue. The D gene is left open where the match is weak. For some rows the clone size is stated as once, few or many, or as a class when expanded; others skip it.

d_call j_call clone_size v_call cdr3_nt cdr3_aa
- TRBJ1-2 - TRBV5-6 TGTGCCAGCAGCCTCGACCTCATGAACTATGGCTACACCTTC CASSLDLMNYGYTF
- TRBJ2-4 - TRBV6-1 TGTGCCAGCAGTGAAAGGGCAGCCAAAAACATTCAGTACTTC CASSERAAKNIQYF
- TRBJ1-1 many TRBV28 TGTGCCAGCAGAGGACGGCCTGAAGCTTTCTTT CASRGRPEAFF
- TRBJ2-5 many TRBV4-2 TGTGCCAGCAGCCGCAGGCTCGCCAAAGAGACCCAGTACTTC CASSRRLAKETQYF
- TRBJ1-2 - TRBV6-6 TGTGCCAGCAGTTCCTCAGGGGTAGGGGATAACTATGGCTACACCTTC CASSSSGVGDNYGYTF
- TRBJ1-2 few TRBV25-1 TGTGCCAGCAGTGTAGGCGCAGGCTATGGCTACACCTTC CASSVGAGYGYTF
- TRBJ2-1 - TRBV27 TGTGCCAGCAGTCCTTCCAGGGGGGCCTCTTGGAATGAGCAGTTCTTC CASSPSRGASWNEQFF
- TRBJ1-1 many TRBV25-1 TGTGCCAGCAGTGAATCCTCGAAGGGGAACACTGAAGCTTTCTTT CASSESSKGNTEAFF
TRBD1 TRBJ2-7 - TRBV18 TGTGCCAGCACCGGACAGGCAACCCCCTACGAGCAGTACTTC CASTGQATPYEQYF
- TRBJ2-6 few TRBV2 TGTGCCAGCAGGCTAACGGGTGTTGGGGCCAACGTCCTGACTTTC CASRLTGVGANVLTF
- TRBJ2-7 - TRBV28 TGTGCCAGCATGGGGGGGCTTGTTCCGCAGTACTTC CASMGGLVPQYF
TRBD2 TRBJ2-7 many TRBV4-2 TGTGCCAGCAGCCCCGAGACCGGGACTAGTGGCTACGAGCAGTACTTC CASSPETGTSGYEQYF
- TRBJ2-6 few TRBV7-9 TGTGCCAGCAGCTTAGATTTCGCAGGAGAACCCCCCAACGTCCTGACTTTC CASSLDFAGEPPNVLTF
TRBD1 TRBJ1-2 many TRBV7-6 TGTGCCAGCAGCTTGGACAGGGCGGGATCCCCATATGGCTACACCTTC CASSLDRAGSPYGYTF
- TRBJ1-5 many TRBV2 TGTGCCAGCAGTAGTATCGGACAGTTAAGCAATCAGCCCCAGCATTTT CASSSIGQLSNQPQHF
TRBD2 TRBJ2-3 - TRBV4-2 TGTGCCAGCAGCCAGCATCCGACTAGCGGGGGGCGCACAGATACGCAGTATTTT CASSQHPTSGGRTDTQYF
- TRBJ1-4 - TRBV7-9 TGTGCCAGCAGCCCGTGGGCCGTTAATGAAAAACTGTTTTTT CASSPWAVNEKLFF
TRBD2 TRBJ2-3 - TRBV10-3 TGTGCCATCAGTGAGACCTGGACTAGCGGTTTCACAGATACGCAGTATTTT CAISETWTSGFTDTQYF
TRBD2 TRBJ2-3 many TRBV7-3 TGTGCCAGCAGCTTAACGAGCGCGGGAGGGGGCACAGATACGCAGTATTTT CASSLTSAGGGTDTQYF
- TRBJ2-3 - TRBV11-2 TGTGCCAGCAGCTTTCAGGGGTCCTACACAGATACGCAGTATTTT CASSFQGSYTDTQYF
- TRBJ1-2 - TRBV20-1 TGCAGTGCTAGAGATCCCCCAAATGGCTACACCTTC CSARDPPNGYTF
- TRBJ2-1 - TRBV7-2 TGTGCCAGCAGCTTATTCTACGACGGGTACAATGAGCAGTTCTTC CASSLFYDGYNEQFF
- TRBJ1-2 medium-sized TRBV29-1 TGCAGCGTTGGGGGGCAGGGAAGCTATGGCTACACCTTC CSVGGQGSYGYTF
TRBD2 TRBJ2-7 - TRBV11-2 TGTGCCAGCAGCTTAGGTTCACTAGCGGGGACCGAGCAGTACTTC CASSLGSLAGTEQYF
TRBD1 TRBJ1-6 - TRBV5-1 TGCGCCAGCAGCTTGCCGGGACAGGGGAATTCACCCCTCCACTTT CASSLPGQGNSPLHF
TRBD1 TRBJ2-7 - TRBV6-6 TGTGCCAGCAGTTGGACAGGCACCTCCTACGAGCAGTACTTC CASSWTGTSYEQYF
TRBD1 TRBJ1-1 few TRBV6-1 TGTGCCAGCAGTGAACCGGCTAAGGGGGCAAATGAAGCTTTCTTT CASSEPAKGANEAFF
- TRBJ2-1 - TRBV9 TGTGCCAGCAGCGAAGGGGGTATCTACAATGAGCAGTTCTTC CASSEGGIYNEQFF
- TRBJ2-7 - TRBV29-1 TGCAGCGTTGCGACGGTGCGCGGCGAGCAGTACTTC CSVATVRGEQYF
TRBD2 TRBJ2-3 many TRBV6-1 TGTGCCAGCAGGAAAAGCGGGAGGGAAGCAGATACGCAGTATTTT CASRKSGREADTQYF
- TRBJ1-1 few TRBV20-1 TGCAGTGCCCAGGATCATACAGGGCACACTGAAGCTTTCTTT CSAQDHTGHTEAFF
TRBD2 TRBJ2-5 medium-sized TRBV4-1 TGCGCCAGCAGCCGCCAGTCCGGGACTAGTGGTTCGGCCCAGTACTTC CASSRQSGTSGSAQYF
- TRBJ2-7 few TRBV20-1 TGCAGTGCTAGATCCTTCGGGACCCTATACGAGCAGTACTTC CSARSFGTLYEQYF
TRBD2 TRBJ2-1 many TRBV6-2/TRBV6-3 TGTGCCAGCAGTTATTCACCGCCTAGCGGGATTTACAATGAGCAGTTCTTC CASSYSPPSGIYNEQFF
TRBD2 TRBJ2-1 - TRBV10-3 TGTGCCATCAGTGAGTCACAGGGACTAGCGGAGCAGTTCTTC CAISESQGLAEQFF
- TRBJ1-6 few TRBV7-9 TGTGCCAGCAGCTCTAGGGGTTCACCCCTCCACTTT CASSSRGSPLHF
TRBD1 TRBJ2-2 - TRBV2 TGTGCCAATTCTGGGACAGGGATGAACACCGGGGAGCTGTTTTTT CANSGTGMNTGELFF
- TRBJ1-4 few TRBV6-5 TGTGCCAGCGGGCAGGGCGATGAAAAACTGTTTTTT CASGQGDEKLFF
- TRBJ1-5 many TRBV13 TGTGCCAGCAGCTGGAGAGGGAGCAATCAGCCCCAGCATTTT CASSWRGSNQPQHF
TRBD2 TRBJ2-2 few TRBV9 TGTGCCAGCAGCTACTATCCGGGACTAGCGACGAACACCGGGGAGCTGTTTTTT CASSYYPGLATNTGELFF
TRBD1 TRBJ2-7 many TRBV4-3 TGCGCCAGCAGCCAAGACAGGGGGCCCTACGAGCAGTACTTC CASSQDRGPYEQYF
- TRBJ2-5 - TRBV6-6 TGTGCCAGCAGTTACGCTCAGGGTCTAGAGACCCAGTACTTC CASSYAQGLETQYF
TRBD2 TRBJ2-3 - TRBV6-5 TGTGCCAGCAGTCGATTCGGACTAGCGGTTAGCACAGATACGCAGTATTTT CASSRFGLAVSTDTQYF
TRBD2 TRBJ2-3 - TRBV24-1 TGTGCCACCAGTAGGCGAGGCGGGCTAGCGGGGGGATCCACAGATACGCAGTATTTT CATSRRGGLAGGSTDTQYF
- TRBJ2-1 few TRBV12-5 TGTGCTAGTGGTCAATCCCTAGAGATCGATGAGCAGTTCTTC CASGQSLEIDEQFF
TRBD2 TRBJ2-5 - TRBV4-1 TGCGCCAGCAGCGCCCTACTAGCGGGGGGCCAAGAGACCCAGTACTTC CASSALLAGGQETQYF
- TRBJ1-3 many TRBV12-3/TRBV12-4 TGTGCCAGCAGTTTGCGAGGCGGGACTGGAAACACCATATATTTT CASSLRGGTGNTIYF
TRBD1 TRBJ2-7 - TRBV28 TGTGCCAGCAGAGTGGGACAGGGGGCTCCCTACGAGCAGTACTTC CASRVGQGAPYEQYF
- TRBJ2-5 - TRBV7-6 TGTGCCAGCAGCTTAGTCTCGCGCTTCCAAGAGACCCAGTACTTC CASSLVSRFQETQYF